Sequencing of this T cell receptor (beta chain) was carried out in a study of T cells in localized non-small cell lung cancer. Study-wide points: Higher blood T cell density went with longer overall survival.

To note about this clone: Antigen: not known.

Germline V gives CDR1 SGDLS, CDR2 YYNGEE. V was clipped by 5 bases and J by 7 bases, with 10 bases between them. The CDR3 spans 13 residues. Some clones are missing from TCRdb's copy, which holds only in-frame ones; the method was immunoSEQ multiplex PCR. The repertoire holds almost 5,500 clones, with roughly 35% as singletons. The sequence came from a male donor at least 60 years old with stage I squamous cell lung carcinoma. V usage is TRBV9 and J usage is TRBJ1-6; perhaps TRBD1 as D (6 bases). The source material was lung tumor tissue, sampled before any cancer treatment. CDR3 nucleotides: TGTGCCAGCAGTCGACAGGCAAATTCACCCCTCCACTTT. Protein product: CASSRQANSPLHF. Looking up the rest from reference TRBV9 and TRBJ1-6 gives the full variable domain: DSGVTQTPKHLITATGQRVTLRCSPRSGDLSVYWYQQSLDQGLQFLIQYYNGEERAKGNILERFSAQQFPDLHSELNLSSLELGDSALYFCASSRQANSPLHFGNGTRLTVT.